The TCR beta chain under discussion was sequenced for a study of CD8+ T cells in alopecia areata. In the study overall: Tofacitinib treatment spanned 6 to 18 months, with 6 months off drug afterward.

Germline V lookup: CDR1 GTSNPN, CDR2 SVGIG (reference sequence). The CDR3 extends over 12 amino acids. Deletions cut 0 bases from V and 5 bases from J, with 7 bases between. This sample's treatment: oral pan-JAK inhibitor, 5-10 mg twice daily. RNA was extracted and reverse transcribed into cDNA as the sequencing template. Only in-frame clones appear in the TCRdb table, and some are missing; sequencing was by immunoSEQ multiplex PCR. The sample lists about 70,000 clones; over 25% were seen once. The TCR comes from a human donor with alopecia areata. The input for sequencing was CD8+ T cells sorted from blood, taken at week 4, from a patient treated with tofacitinib. The V and J genes are TRBV30 and TRBJ1-1; no firm D call. CDR3 residues: CAWSVGRTEAFF. The CDR3 DNA is TGTGCCTGGAGTGTTGGTAGGACTGAAGCTTTCTTT.